Below, 16 T cell receptor beta chains from the same sample are listed, as sequenced in a study of shared clonotypes between healthy human individuals (dated by TCRdb to the early 2020s). The library was built by means of the immunoSEQ multiplex PCR assay. The source is immuneACCESS, and TCRdb retained only in-frame sequences with V and J called. Part of the clones is not carried over; for the studies checked, unresolved V genes explain less than half of this, and the remainder is unexplained. The sample has about 990,000 clones on record, around 78% of them singletons. In total, the top ten clones hold roughly 0.62% of the sample. The sample taken for sequencing was memory CD4+ T cells from PBMCs. The cell subset or site label, as the study defines it: CD45RA-negative fraction. These receptors all stem from a man younger than 30 in good health. Some clones in this sample may be carry-over from other donors' samples.

The chain combines TRBV4-1 with TRBJ1-1, with D unresolved. V lost 3 bases and J lost 3, with 8 bases in between. The CDR3 consists of 13 residues. Looked up from germline, CDR1 is MGHRA and CDR2 is YSYEKL. CDR3 in amino acids: CASSHLRDTEAFF. The CDR3 DNA is TGCGCCAGCAGCCATCTTAGGGACACTGAAGCTTTCTTT.

V usage is TRBV15 and J usage is TRBJ2-7; TRBD1 matches at 9 bases. Trimming cost V 5 bases and J 2 bases; bases outside gene matches: 13. The CDR3 runs to 17 residues. Germline V lookup: CDR1 LNHNV, CDR2 YYDKDF (reference sequence). The CDR3 spells CATSGRLSGQGAYEQYF. Here the CDR3 DNA reads TGTGCCACCAGCGGAAGGTTGTCGGGACAGGGTGCCTACGAGCAGTACTTC.

Remarks on this clone: The same CDR3 can be traced to other DNA sequences in this sample. The chain couples TRBV9 to TRBJ2-1; 8 nucleotides align to TRBD2. V shed 2 bases and J 0 bases; nucleotides not matched to a gene: 1. The CDR3 length is 15 residues. Germline V gene sequence: CDR1 SGDLS, CDR2 YYNGEE. The CDR3: CASSVSGSSYNEQFF. The CDR3 bases are TGTGCCAGCAGCGTGAGCGGGAGCTCCTACAATGAGCAGTTCTTC.

Points on this clone: A far larger clone is only one base removed, so a read error is likely. This chain joins TRBV7-8 and TRBJ2-5; D is undetermined. The J call may be faulty, since TRBJ2-7 better matches the DNA end. The length of the CDR3 is 15 residues. The germline V gene encodes CDR1 SGHVS and CDR2 FQNEAQ. The CDR3 region is CASSFLRYSHYEQYF. CDR3 DNA sequence: TGTGCCAGCAGTTTCCTCCGCTACTCACACTACGAGCAGTACTTC.

J is TRBJ2-3 and V is TRBV2; no firm D call. CDR1 is SNHLY and CDR2 is FYNNEI in the germline V gene. Trimming removed 6 bases at V and 0 bases at J, with 7 bases between. This CDR3 comprises 13 residues. The CDR3: CASRVYSTDTQYF. DNA for the CDR3: TGTGCCAGCAGGGTATACAGCACAGATACGCAGTATTTT.

CDR3 residues: CASSETGGPDEQFF. In DNA form, the CDR3 reads TGTGCCAGCAGTGAAACGGGAGGGCCGGATGAGCAGTTCTTC. This chain connects TRBV25-1 to TRBJ2-1; 8 bases align to TRBD2. The CDR3 runs 14 residues. Germline values: CDR1 MGHDK, CDR2 SYGVNS. Trimming removed 2 bases from V and 8 bases from J; junction bases left unmatched: 5.

The V and J genes are TRBV6-5 and TRBJ2-2; possibly TRBD1 or TRBD2 for D (5 bases each). The germline CDR1 and CDR2 sequences are MNHEY and SVGAGI. Trimming pared 6 bases from V and 0 bases from J, leaving 8 bases between. The CDR3 length is 14 residues. The CDR3 nucleotides read TGTGCCAGCAGGGGACCGACGAACACCGGGGAGCTGTTTTTT. Its translation: CASRGPTNTGELFF.

The chain combines TRBV27 with TRBJ2-2; D gene unclear. Germline V gives CDR1 MNHEY, CDR2 SMNVEV (reference sequence). CDR3 length equals 15 residues. V was cut by 2 bases and J by 3 bases, with 10 bases left in between. The CDR3 is CASSLLLSDTGELFF. The CDR3 coding sequence is TGTGCCAGCAGTTTACTGCTTTCTGACACCGGGGAGCTGTTTTTT.

The chain is built from TRBV28 and TRBJ1-5, with 11 positions matching TRBD1. Germline CDR1 MDHEN, CDR2 SYDVKM. The CDR3 consists of 15 residues. Trimming at V came to 8 bases and at J to 10 bases, leaving 13 bases not matched to a gene. Here the CDR3 reads CASEPGQGGSRPQHF. The CDR3 region has the DNA TGTGCCAGCGAACCGGGACAGGGGGGGAGTAGACCCCAGCATTTT.

DNA of the CDR3: TGCGCCAGCAGCTTGGTTAGTAGCGGGAGCTACCAAGAGACCCAGTACTTC. It translates to CASSLVSSGSYQETQYF. The chain couples TRBV5-1 to TRBJ2-5; TRBD2 agrees at 9 bases. With V trimmed by 0 bases and J by 0 bases, 6 bases remained unmatched. CDR3 length equals 17 residues. Germline CDR1 is SGHRS and CDR2 is YFSETQ.

J is TRBJ2-7 and V is TRBV5-4; D is possibly TRBD2 (5 bases). The CDR3 is 13 residues long. Trimming removed 3 bases from V and 3 bases from J, with 10 bases in between. Germline CDR1 and CDR2: SGHNT and YYREEE (reference sequence). CDR3 loop: CASSSFDYYEQYF. As DNA, the CDR3 is TGTGCCAGCAGCTCCTTCGACTACTACGAGCAGTACTTC.

This clone appeared many times. The CDR3 does not end in the conserved phenylalanine or tryptophan, so this is likely a read error. No DNA is shown, since the ends of the CDR3 on it are uncertain; the CDR3 is the one TCRdb lists. The V gene is TRBV6-1, the J gene TRBJ2-7. The CDR3 is 12 amino acids long, termini counted. Germline CDR1 reads MNHNS; CDR2 reads SASEGT. This chain's CDR3 is CASSEGPPGAGL.

The chain carries TRBV5-1 and TRBJ2-3; tentatively, D is TRBD1 or TRBD2 (5 bases each). V was pared by 3 bases and J by 6 bases, with 14 bases between. The CDR3 consists of 14 residues. The germline gives CDR1 SGHRS, CDR2 YFSETQ. CDR3 DNA: TGCGCCAGCAGCTCCGGGACCCCACAGGATACGCAGTATTTT. It is translated as CASSSGTPQDTQYF. Using reference TRBV5-1 and TRBJ2-3 for the parts outside the CDR3, the full variable domain is KAGVTQTPRYLIKTRGQQVTLSCSPISGHRSVSWYQQTPGQGLQFLFEYFSETQRNKGNFPGRFSGRQFSNSRSEMNVSTLELGDSALYLCASSSGTPQDTQYFGPGTRLTVL.

The chain joins TRBV25-1 to TRBJ2-7; 9 bases line up with TRBD1. V was pared by 8 bases and J by 0 bases, with 8 bases of the junction left unmatched. The CDR3 contains 15 residues. The germline V gene encodes CDR1 MGHDK and CDR2 SYGVNS. CDR3 in amino acids: CASERGQGTSYEQYF. In DNA, the CDR3 is TGTGCCAGCGAGCGGGGACAGGGCACCTCCTACGAGCAGTACTTC.

This clone was found once. The genes are TRBV27 and TRBJ2-5, with TRBD2 matching over 7 bases. J gave up 7 bases and V 5 bases, and 13 bases lay outside the gene matches. The CDR3 runs to 15 residues. Per germline, CDR1 MNHEY and CDR2 SMNVEV (reference sequence). The CDR3, as DNA: TGTGCCAGCAGTCCCGCGGGAGCGGGGTCCAGGACCCAGTACTTC. Protein product: CASSPAGAGSRTQYF.

As regards this clone: The same CDR3 also results from other DNA sequences found in this sample. The chain recombines TRBV7-8 with TRBJ1-1; TRBD1 matches 8 bases. Germline V lookup: CDR1 SGHVS, CDR2 FQNEAQ. The ends lost 3 bases at V and 5 bases at J; junction bases unmatched: 5. This CDR3 is 14 amino acids long. CDR3 sequence (DNA): TGTGCCAGCAGCTTCGGACAGGGTGGGACTGAAGCTTTCTTT. Protein sequence: CASSFGQGGTEAFF.